One sample yielded the 26 T cell receptor beta chains listed below, sequenced in a study of CD8 T cells in ankylosing spondylitis. Each CDR3 protein gets one entry after TCRdb re-called the 5' RACE reads with MiXCR. The sample holds about 700,000 distinct CDR3 sequences, roughly 19% seen once. General study results and limits: Apparently characteristic of ankylosing spondylitis blood was a TCR beta motif (eight highly homologous variants).

For these receptors, no antigen is known. The sample was blood, either unsorted or a sorted T cell fraction (not recorded which). These receptors were collected from a male donor with ankylosing spondylitis.

As regards this clonotype: This may stem from a read error, because a much larger clone lies one nucleotide away. The chain's CDR3 is CASNTGYQPQHF. The DNA of the CDR3 is TGTGCCAGCAACACAGGGTATCAGCCCCAGCATTTT. This rearrangement joins TRBV25-1 to TRBJ1-5; a weak D match, TRBD1 (6 bases). Trimming pared 7 bases from V and 5 bases from J, leaving 9 bases between. The CDR3 runs to 12 residues. In germline, CDR1 is MGHDK, CDR2 SYGVNS.

This clonotype was recorded a few times. The chain has TRBV11-2 and TRBJ1-6; no reliable D call. The germline V and J ends were trimmed by 5 bases and 8 bases, with 19 bases remaining between them. CDR3 length: 16 amino acids. The germline CDR1 and CDR2 sequences are SGHAT and FQNNGV. The CDR3: CASSVPQAKRDSPLHF. CDR3 DNA: TGTGCCAGCAGCGTACCCCAAGCCAAGAGGGATTCACCCCTCCACTTT.

This clonotype was seen only a few times. This chain links TRBV4-1 with TRBJ1-4; no clear D gene. Trimming took off 4 bases at V and 6 bases at J, with 15 bases between the two ends. Germline V gene data show CDR1 as MGHRA and CDR2 as YSYEKL. This CDR3 contains 15 residues. CDR3 residues: CASSRRGVLDEKLFF. CDR3 bases: TGCGCCAGCAGCCGACGGGGAGTATTGGATGAAAAACTGTTTTTT.

There are many counts of this clonotype. The V and J genes are TRBV5-1 and TRBJ2-1; 11 nucleotides agree with TRBD2. The CDR3 is made up of 15 amino acids. Germline CDR1 SGHRS, CDR2 YFSETQ. Trimming cost V 4 bases and J 6 bases; bases outside gene matches: 6. CDR3 in DNA: TGCGCCAGCAGCCTGGGCGGGACTAGCGGCAATGAGCAGTTCTTC. It specifies CASSLGGTSGNEQFF.

This clonotype was detected many times. The gene calls are TRBV12-3 or TRBV12-4 and TRBJ1-1; TRBD1 aligns across 11 bases. The V gene end was trimmed by 6 bases and the J gene end by 4 bases; junction bases not matched to a gene: 4. This CDR3 has 14 amino acids. CDR3 residues: CASRGDRGGTEAFF. CDR3 sequence (DNA): TGTGCCAGCAGGGGGGACAGGGGGGGCACTGAAGCTTTCTTT.

The chain links TRBV4-3 to TRBJ2-7; 7 bases match TRBD1. The V segment lost 3 bases and the J segment 6 bases; nucleotides outside the gene matches: 14. Germline assignment: CDR1 LGHNA and CDR2 YSLEER. The CDR3 runs 16 residues. This CDR3 is CASSQAPGQPWVEQYF. The DNA of the CDR3 is TGCGCCAGCAGCCAGGCTCCGGGACAGCCTTGGGTCGAGCAGTACTTC.

The genes are TRBV4-2 and TRBJ2-1; D unresolved. This CDR3 is built from 13 residues. CDR1 and CDR2 (germline): LGHNA, YNFKEQ. The V and J ends lost 3 bases and 9 bases respectively, with 12 bases between them. CDR3 bases: TGTGCCAGCAGCCATCTCATCGCGGCTGAGCAGTTCTTC. It is translated as CASSHLIAAEQFF.

This clonotype was seen ten or more times. The chain employs TRBV29-1 and TRBJ2-7, with D maybe TRBD1 (6 bases). The CDR3 covers 15 residues. Trimming took 0 bases from V and 1 from J, leaving 13 bases between them. The V gene's germline CDR1 is SQVTM and CDR2 ANQGSEA. This chain's CDR3 is CSVEDLQGRSYEQYF. The CDR3 DNA reads TGCAGCGTTGAAGATCTACAGGGAAGATCCTACGAGCAGTACTTC.

This clonotype was counted between two and nine times. V gene TRBV6-1 combines with J gene TRBJ1-4; the D is unclear. Trimming stripped 3 bases from V and 0 bases from J, with 8 bases between. The V gene's germline CDR1 is MNHNS and CDR2 SASEGT. This CDR3 has 15 residues. The CDR3 coding sequence is TGTGCCAGCAGTGAGCTCAGACCAACTAATGAAAAACTGTTTTTT. Protein sequence: CASSELRPTNEKLFF.

A few counts support this clonotype. CDR3 sequence: CASSLWTGNAYEQYF. The CDR3 DNA sequence: TGCGCCAGCAGCTTATGGACAGGGAATGCCTACGAGCAGTACTTC. The rearrangement uses TRBV5-1 and TRBJ2-7; 8 bases map to TRBD1. The ends lost 2 bases at V and 2 bases at J; junction bases unmatched: 6. CDR3 length: 15 amino acids. Per the germline V gene, CDR1 is SGHRS and CDR2 is YFSETQ.

The chain couples TRBV7-9 to TRBJ2-7; 11 bases match TRBD2. The V gene end was trimmed by 4 bases and the J gene end by 2 bases; junction bases not matched to a gene: 10. The CDR3 has 17 residues. Germline CDR1 SEHNR, CDR2 FQNEAQ (reference sequence). The CDR3 region is CASSSGLADQGPYEQYF. The CDR3 nucleotides are TGTGCCAGCAGCTCGGGACTAGCGGACCAGGGTCCCTACGAGCAGTACTTC.

A few counts support this clonotype. V and J are TRBV5-1 and TRBJ2-3; D unresolved. V lost 4 bases and J 6 bases, leaving 12 bases between the germline ends. The CDR3 extends over 13 amino acids. The germline V gene has CDR1 SGHRS and CDR2 YFSETQ. The CDR3 region is CASSLFFGDTQYF. The CDR3 DNA is TGCGCCAGCAGCCTGTTTTTCGGGGATACGCAGTATTTT.

This chain connects TRBV6-2 or TRBV6-3 to TRBJ2-1; D not resolved. V lost 4 bases and J lost 4, with 11 bases in between. Germline CDR1 reads MNHEY; CDR2 reads SVGEGT. The CDR3 runs to 14 residues. Here the CDR3 DNA reads TGTGCCAGCAGTTCCCCCCGCTTTTACAATGAGCAGTTCTTC. Protein product: CASSSPRFYNEQFF.

This clonotype was detected ten times or more. The chain joins TRBV29-1 to TRBJ2-3, with 9 bases fitting TRBD2. V lost 1 base to trimming and J lost 5 bases; unmatched junction nucleotides: 7. CDR3 length equals 15 residues. Germline values: CDR1 SQVTM, CDR2 ANQGSEA. CDR3 bases: TGCAGCGTTGAAGCGGCGGGAGGGCCCGGAGATACGCAGTATTTT. Amino acid sequence: CSVEAAGGPGDTQYF.

This clonotype was counted only a few times. The chain links TRBV4-1 to TRBJ1-6, with D possibly TRBD1 on 6 matching bases. Deletions cut 3 bases from V and 7 bases from J, with 10 bases between. The germline V gene has CDR1 MGHRA and CDR2 YSYEKL. This CDR3 has 14 amino acids. This CDR3 is CASSHPDRNSPLHF. CDR3 nucleotides: TGCGCCAGCAGCCATCCCGACAGGAATTCACCCCTCCACTTT.

This clonotype appeared many times. The rearrangement joins TRBV29-1 to TRBJ1-1, with D perhaps matching TRBD1 (5 bases). Germline V gene sequence: CDR1 SQVTM, CDR2 ANQGSEA. Trimming left V 3 bases short and J 4 bases short, with 6 bases between. The CDR3 length is 11 residues. CDR3 in amino acids: CSVEGGTEAFF. The CDR3 DNA reads TGCAGCGTTGAGGGGGGCACTGAAGCTTTCTTT.

This chain uses TRBV29-1 with TRBJ2-3; no firm D call. The V and J ends lost 1 base and 2 bases respectively, with 4 bases between them. This CDR3 region has 12 residues. The germline V gene has CDR1 SQVTM and CDR2 ANQGSEA. Written as DNA, the CDR3 is TGCAGCGTTGAAGCCAACACAGATACGCAGTATTTT. It is translated as CSVEANTDTQYF.

This clonotype was counted a few times. This chain connects TRBV12-3 or TRBV12-4 to TRBJ2-3; the D gene is possibly TRBD2 (6 bases). The CDR3 covers 17 residues. V dropped 3 bases and J dropped 6 bases, with 22 bases sitting between them. As DNA, the CDR3 is TGTGCCAGCAGTTTGGGGACTCGCACTTCGATGGGGGATACGCAGTATTTT. Amino acid sequence: CASSLGTRTSMGDTQYF.

This clonotype has more than one count but fewer than ten. V and J are TRBV4-2 and TRBJ2-3; no definite D call. This CDR3 has 15 amino acids. The V and J ends lost 0 bases and 0 bases respectively, with 7 bases between them. Germline CDR1 LGHNA, CDR2 YNFKEQ. DNA of the CDR3: TGTGCCAGCAGCCAAGATAGGGTCAGCACAGATACGCAGTATTTT. It yields the protein CASSQDRVSTDTQYF.

The J gene is TRBJ2-1, the V gene TRBV4-1; 7 bases are shared with TRBD2. The CDR3 has 20 amino acids. V lost 0 bases to trimming and J lost 3 bases; unmatched junction nucleotides: 17. Germline V gene sequence: CDR1 MGHRA, CDR2 YSYEKL. For the CDR3, the DNA is TGCGCCAGCAGCCAAGATTTTATCGCGGCTAGCGGCCCGTACTACAATGAGCAGTTCTTC. It specifies CASSQDFIAASGPYYNEQFF.

The rearrangement uses TRBV7-7 and TRBJ1-5; perhaps TRBD1 as D (6 bases). The CDR3 is 13 amino acids. Trimming removed 2 bases at V and 10 bases at J, with 12 bases between. Germline V CDR1 and CDR2: SSHAT, FNYEAQ (reference sequence). Here the CDR3 DNA reads TGTGCCAGCAGCTTAAAAGAGGGGACACCCCAGCATTTT. Encoded protein: CASSLKEGTPQHF.

This clonotype was detected a few times. CDR3 amino acids: CASSQFTGIPYEQYF. In DNA form, the CDR3 reads TGTGCCAGCAGCCAGTTTACAGGGATCCCCTACGAGCAGTACTTC. The chain carries TRBV3-1 and TRBJ2-7, with a tentative D call TRBD1 (6 bases). The germline V gene has CDR1 LGHDT and CDR2 YNNKEL (reference sequence). The ends were cut back, 3 bases at V and 2 bases at J, with 14 bases in the middle. This CDR3 has 15 residues.

This CDR3 is CASSLAGVSSYEQYF. As DNA, the CDR3 is TGTGCCAGCAGTTTAGCGGGGGTTAGCTCCTACGAGCAGTACTTC. The chain carries TRBV12-3 or TRBV12-4 and TRBJ2-7, with D perhaps given as TRBD1 or TRBD2 (5 bases each). The CDR3 is made up of 15 amino acids. V dropped 0 bases and J dropped 0 bases, with 9 bases sitting between them.

This clonotype was observed a single time. The chain uses TRBV20-1 and TRBJ2-3, with 8 bases matching TRBD1. Trimming cost V 6 bases and J 3 bases; bases outside gene matches: 8. The CDR3 runs to 14 residues. Germline-derived CDR1 and CDR2 are DFQATT and SNEGSKA (reference sequence). This CDR3 is CSAGGQGATDTQYF. The CDR3 DNA reads as TGCAGTGCCGGCGGGCAGGGGGCTACAGATACGCAGTATTTT.

This clonotype was observed a handful of times. The chain is built from TRBV5-1 and TRBJ1-4; D uncertain. The V end was cut by 4 bases, the J end by 0 bases, with 13 bases between. Per the germline V gene, CDR1 is SGHRS and CDR2 is YFSETQ. The CDR3 covers 16 residues. CDR3: CASSPKGHSTNEKLFF. The DNA of the CDR3 is TGCGCCAGCAGCCCTAAGGGCCACTCAACTAATGAAAAACTGTTTTTT.

This sequence joins TRBV5-1 and TRBJ1-1, with TRBD1 as a possible D gene (6 bases). Between the trimmed V and J ends, which lost 0 bases and 6 bases, there was a span of 15 bases. The germline gives CDR1 SGHRS, CDR2 YFSETQ. The CDR3 has 15 residues. This chain's CDR3 is CASSLASFAGAEAFF. The CDR3 DNA sequence: TGCGCCAGCAGCTTGGCCTCCTTTGCAGGGGCTGAAGCTTTCTTT.